This is a list of T cell receptor beta chains from one sample in a study of OX40 agonist ivuxolimab in advanced cancers. Produced via immunoSEQ multiplex PCR; TCRdb's table is partial and in-frame only. The table lists about 81,000 clones, about 86% of them singletons, with around 7% in the top ten. The starting material was CD4+ or CD8+ T cells sorted from blood, obtained in a trial of the OX40 agonist ivuxolimab. These receptors were obtained from an adult with an advanced solid tumor such as melanoma, head and neck, liver or kidney cancer. The CDR3 runs from the conserved cysteine through the conserved F or W. Each record gives: clone size, D gene, J gene, V gene, CDR3 protein, CDR3 DNA. A D gene is named only where the DNA matches it firmly. Clone size is stated in some rows and not others, as once, few, many or a class when expanded.

>NA|NA|TRBJ1-1|TRBV5-5
CATGTGSNTEAFF
TGTGCCACCGGAACAGGGTCGAACACTGAAGCTTTCTTT
>NA|TRBD1|TRBJ1-2|TRBV2
CASSTGTGRVYTF
TGTGCCAGCAGTACCGGGACAGGGAGGGTCTACACCTTC
>NA|NA|TRBJ1-4|TRBV28
CASLNEKLFF
TGTGCCAGCTTGAATGAAAAACTGTTTTTT
>few|TRBD1|TRBJ2-7|TRBV14
CASSQVGTGVNYEQYF
TGTGCCAGCAGCCAAGTTGGGACAGGGGTTAACTACGAGCAGTACTTC
>NA|TRBD2|TRBJ2-1|TRBV4-1
CASSQPRGGGSYNEQFF
TGCGCCAGCAGCCAACCACGCGGGGGGGGCTCCTACAATGAGCAGTTCTTC
>NA|NA|TRBJ2-5|TRBV28
CASSLWGAETKETQYF
TGTGCCAGCAGTTTATGGGGGGCGGAAACCAAAGAGACCCAGTACTTC
>NA|NA|TRBJ2-1|TRBV28
CASSLVLTDEQFF
TGTGCCAGCAGCTTAGTGTTGACCGATGAGCAGTTCTTC
>NA|TRBD1|TRBJ2-2|TRBV9
CASSVKVGPGQGRTGELFF
TGTGCCAGCAGCGTAAAAGTAGGACCGGGACAGGGCCGGACCGGGGAGCTGTTTTTT
>NA|TRBD1|TRBJ2-7|TRBV6-5
CASYGQGNLSYEQYF
TGTGCCAGTTACGGACAGGGAAACCTCTCCTACGAGCAGTACTTC
>NA|NA|TRBJ1-5|TRBV29-1
CSVTDGQGPQHF
TGCAGCGTTACGGACGGCCAGGGGCCCCAGCATTTT
>NA|NA|TRBJ1-3|TRBV4-1
CASSQAGTGNTIYF
TGCGCCAGCAGCCAAGCAGGGACGGGAAACACCATATATTTT
>NA|NA|TRBJ1-5|TRBV4-2
CASSQDQGASNQPQHF
TGTGCCAGCAGCCAAGATCAGGGAGCCAGCAATCAGCCCCAGCATTTT
>NA|TRBD1|TRBJ1-5|TRBV19
CASKETGWDYSNQPQHF
TGTGCCAGTAAGGAGACAGGGTGGGATTATAGCAATCAGCCCCAGCATTTT
>NA|NA|TRBJ2-1|TRBV6-1
CASSERPGRYNEQFF
TGTGCCAGCAGTGAACGGCCTGGAAGGTACAATGAGCAGTTCTTC
>few|TRBD1|TRBJ1-2|TRBV9
CASSPQTRTGLGYTF
TGTGCCAGCAGCCCGCAAACCCGGACAGGGCTCGGCTACACCTTC